This T cell receptor beta chain was obtained from a study of cytomegalovirus exposure and HLA in healthy donors. Overall study findings and caveats: The authors enumerated roughly 160 TCR beta chains as linked to cytomegalovirus. Earlier analysis found most TCR beta V segments productive about 87% or about 30% of the time. TCR beta sequences numbering around 15,000 were associated with HLA alleles at 0.05 false discovery rate in a later analysis.

The PCR made use of 60 Vbeta and 13 Jbeta primers. How the authors handled the data: Later, 80 million or so unique TCR beta chains were counted in an analysis, and about 10 million of them were shared. Here immunoSEQ multiplex PCR was the method, and the copy in TCRdb shows in-frame clones only, minus some. That table gives V, J and clone size, and the DNA gave D and trimming. Found here are approximately 200,000 clones, 80% to 85% of them singletons; the top ten hold around 2.1%. Notes on this clone: Its matching antigen is unknown.

The source of this sequence is a young woman in good health and CMV-seropositive. The sequenced sample was PBMCs.

CDR3 nucleotide sequence: TGTGCCAGTAGCCTAACAGGGCCTAATAATTCACCCCTCCACTTT. This sequence encodes CASSLTGPNNSPLHF. V usage is TRBV19 and J usage is TRBJ1-6; D might be TRBD1 (6 bases). Per germline, CDR1 LNHDA and CDR2 SQIVND (reference sequence). The CDR3 is made up of 15 amino acids. V lost 6 bases to trimming and J lost 5 bases, with 14 bases between them.